This T cell receptor (beta chain) was identified in a study of blood T cells in healthy people across ages (dated by TCRdb to the mid-2010s). With respect to the entire study: In model experiments, roughly one uniquely barcoded TCR beta cDNA molecule per two T cells was captured by template switching. Age-related changes in TCR beta repertoire diversity were measured in the study by deep sequencing normalized with unique cDNA molecular identifiers. The study analyzed two additional independent replicas of 1 million unique cDNA reads from the same blood draw for two donors, one aged 18 to 30 and one aged 80 or older. Donors were grouped into four age groups: young (average approximately 15 years), middle-aged (about 40), aged (over 55) and long-lived (around 82). To avoid experimental bias, donors of different ages were distributed randomly across sequencing lanes.

As regards this clonotype: Its antigen is still unknown. The sample holds no much larger clone one base away, and base qualities are not on file.

The 39 donors, aged 6 to 90 years, were systemically healthy Caucasian individuals from Russia. Ten milliliters of peripheral blood were drawn from each donor into EDTA-treated Vacutainer tubes. Ficoll-Paque density-gradient centrifugation was used to isolate PBMCs, with at least 7 million obtained per sample. Total RNA was extracted from PBMCs with Trizol reagent, with at least 5.5 micrograms obtained per sample. For every donor, an aliquot of PBMCs went through flow cytometry to measure the percentages of naive CD45RAhigh/CD27high T cells. After removal of 3 bases from V and 4 bases from J, the junction retains 5 bases not matched to a gene. The CDR3 numbers 15 residues from cysteine through phenylalanine. The CDR3 DNA has 45 bases and is translated from base 1. Based on the germline V gene (reference sequence), the CDR1 and CDR2 sequences are SEHNR and FQNEAQ. The receptor library was made with 5' RACE. Sequencing was carried out with an Illumina HiSeq 2500. A second PCR of about 6 to 12 cycles was run with a J-beta primer mix and a sample-barcoded 5' primer. A unique molecular identifier was introduced onto each TCR beta cDNA molecule by a template-switch 5' adaptor carrying 12 random nucleotides. Each sample yielded at least 2.5 million CDR3-containing paired-end reads. First-strand cDNA synthesis was performed from all RNA using the Mint cDNA synthesis kit, with priming by a TRBC-specific oligonucleotide. After uracil-DNA glycosylase treatment, a first 18-cycle PCR used universal primers M1SS and BC2_uni_R on all cDNA. For the original study's pipeline: Normalization of each sample was performed by random selection of 1 million high-quality reads, each carrying a distinct molecular identifier. Instead of being binned into consensus sequences, reads with shared molecular identifiers were discarded. MiTCR, set to a Q25 quality threshold and the strictest error-elimination algorithm, was used for CDR3 identification, clonotype clustering and error correction. A nonparametric unseen species model using Euler transformation provided a lower-bound estimate of total TCR beta diversity. TCRdb took the public reads, trimmed them with fastp at Q25, ran MiXCR for clone calling and kept in-frame beta chains. Entries that share a CDR3 protein sequence are merged under the most common genes and DNA. For this entry, the V and J calls and clone size follow TCRdb and not the study's own pipeline. Counted in this sample were fewer than 900,000 distinct CDR3 sequences; roughly 49% of them appeared once. The biggest ten clones account for roughly 34% of the sample.

Study-wide conclusions, independent of this receptor: Estimates of total diversity based on one million sequenced T cells were regarded as lower bounds and as underestimates. Observed TCR beta diversity per million T cells fell roughly linearly with age, and a significant reduction was already apparent by age around 40. Because profiling used bulk unsorted PBMCs, naive and antigen-experienced compartments could not be compared conclusively. Observed TCR beta diversity correlated strongly with the percentage of naive T cells measured by flow cytometry. Because donor CMV infection status was unknown, age-related changes in expanded clonotypes were potentially confounded. Compared with the aged group, more naive CD4+ T cells, fewer expanded clones and increased TCR diversity were shown by the long-lived group, suggesting age selection.

Input material: blood. This receptor was obtained from a woman aged 55-69 years in good health. The sequence links TRBV7-9 to TRBJ2-5, and 10 junctional nucleotides match TRBD1. The DNA is TGTGCCAGCAGCTTTCGGGACAGGGGAGGAGAGACCCAGTACTTC. This yields the protein CASSFRDRGGETQYF.